This T cell receptor beta chain was profiled in a study of identical twins. Via MiXCR, TCRdb re-called the 5' RACE reads, giving one row per CDR3 protein. The data show 400,000 to 550,000 distinct CDR3 sequences, approximately 22% seen once. This clonotype was observed a handful of times. Separately, the same data were catalogued under a study of T cells expressing NK-cell markers. In that study: Serological testing identified seven of the eight sequenced donors as HCMV-seropositive and one as seronegative. An anti-gamma-delta TCR antibody restricted sorting to alpha-beta TCR T cells in several experiments. Each of roughly six donors carried dominant NKG2C+ clonotypes accounting for about 1.0-7.0% of CD8+ T cells.

The sequence was obtained from a woman aged 18-29 years in good health. Sequenced material: CD4+ T cells sorted from blood.

The CDR3 protein is CASSPPDGHRRFF. CDR3 DNA sequence: TGTGCCAGCAGCCCACCCGATGGGCACCGTAGGTTCTTC. The chain uses TRBV11-1 and TRBJ2-1, with D unresolved. From germline, CDR1 is SGHAT and CDR2 FQDESV (reference sequence). V was trimmed by 5 bases and J by 15 bases, leaving 20 bases between them. The CDR3 is 13 residues long.